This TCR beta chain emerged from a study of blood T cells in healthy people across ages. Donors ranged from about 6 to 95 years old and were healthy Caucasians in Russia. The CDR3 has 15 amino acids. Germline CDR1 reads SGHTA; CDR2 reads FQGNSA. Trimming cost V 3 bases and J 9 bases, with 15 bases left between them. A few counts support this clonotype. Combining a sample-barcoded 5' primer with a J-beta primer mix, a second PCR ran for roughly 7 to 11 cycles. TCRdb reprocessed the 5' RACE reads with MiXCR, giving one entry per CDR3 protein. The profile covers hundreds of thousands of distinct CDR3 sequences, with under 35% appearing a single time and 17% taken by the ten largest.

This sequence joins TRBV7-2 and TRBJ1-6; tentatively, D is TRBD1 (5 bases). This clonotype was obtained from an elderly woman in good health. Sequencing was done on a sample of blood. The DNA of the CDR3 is TGTGCCAGCAGCTTGCTAGGGCAGGGCGGTTCACCCCTCCACTTT. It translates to CASSLLGQGGSPLHF. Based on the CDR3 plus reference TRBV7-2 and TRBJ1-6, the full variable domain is GAGVSQSPSNKVTEKGKDVELRCDPISGHTALYWYRQSLGQGLEFLIYFQGNSAPDKSGLPSDRFSAERTGGSVSTLTIQRTQQEDSAVYLCASSLLGQGGSPLHFGNGTRLTVT.